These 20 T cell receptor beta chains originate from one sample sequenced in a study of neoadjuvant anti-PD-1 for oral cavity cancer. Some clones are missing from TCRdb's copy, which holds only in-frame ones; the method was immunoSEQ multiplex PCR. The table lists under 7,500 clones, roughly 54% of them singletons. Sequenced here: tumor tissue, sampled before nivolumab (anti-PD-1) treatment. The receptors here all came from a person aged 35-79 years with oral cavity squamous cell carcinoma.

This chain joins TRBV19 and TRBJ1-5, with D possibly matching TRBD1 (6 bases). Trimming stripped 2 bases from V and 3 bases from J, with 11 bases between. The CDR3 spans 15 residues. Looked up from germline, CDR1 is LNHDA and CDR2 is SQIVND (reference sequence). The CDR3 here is CASSISGVNNQPQHF. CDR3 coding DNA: TGTGCCAGTAGTATATCAGGGGTTAACAATCAGCCCCAGCATTTT. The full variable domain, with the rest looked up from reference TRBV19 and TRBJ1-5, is DGGITQSPKYLFRKEGQNVTLSCEQNLNHDAMYWYRQDPGQGLRLIYYSQIVNDFQKGDIAEGYSVSREKKESFPLTVTSAQKNPTAFYLCASSISGVNNQPQHFGDGTRLSIL.

DNA of the CDR3: TGTGCCAGCAGTGAAGCGGGGGTGGCTGCAGATACGCAGTATTTT. This encodes CASSEAGVAADTQYF. The chain combines TRBV2 with TRBJ2-3, with D perhaps matching TRBD1 or TRBD2 (5 bases each). CDR1 is SNHLY, CDR2 FYNNEI, per germline. V shed 0 bases and J shed 4 bases, with 11 bases lying between them. The CDR3 loop spans 15 amino acids.

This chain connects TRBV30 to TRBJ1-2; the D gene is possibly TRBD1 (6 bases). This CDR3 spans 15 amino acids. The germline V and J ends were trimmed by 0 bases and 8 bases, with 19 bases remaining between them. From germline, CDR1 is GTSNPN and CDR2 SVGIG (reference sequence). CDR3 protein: CAWSVKGGEIGGYTF. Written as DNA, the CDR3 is TGTGCCTGGAGTGTAAAGGGGGGAGAGATCGGCGGCTACACCTTC. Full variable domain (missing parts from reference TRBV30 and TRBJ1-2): SQTIHQWPATLVQPVGSPLSLECTVEGTSNPNLYWYRQAAGRGLQLLFYSVGIGQISSEVPQNLSASRPQDRQFILSSKKLLLSDSGFYLCAWSVKGGEIGGYTFGSGTRLTVV.

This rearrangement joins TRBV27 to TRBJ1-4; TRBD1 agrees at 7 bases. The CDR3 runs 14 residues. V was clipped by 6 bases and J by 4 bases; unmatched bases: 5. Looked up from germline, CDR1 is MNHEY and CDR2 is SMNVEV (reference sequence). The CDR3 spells CASRGTVLNEKLFF. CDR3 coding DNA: TGTGCCAGCAGGGGGACAGTTCTTAATGAAAAACTGTTTTTT.

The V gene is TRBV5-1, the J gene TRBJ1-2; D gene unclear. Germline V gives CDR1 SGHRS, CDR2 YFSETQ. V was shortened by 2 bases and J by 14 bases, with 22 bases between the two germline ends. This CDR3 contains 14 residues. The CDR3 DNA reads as TGCGCCAGCAGCTTATCCACGGACTCACATTTGAAGACCTTC. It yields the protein CASSLSTDSHLKTF. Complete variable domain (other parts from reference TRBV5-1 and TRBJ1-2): KAGVTQTPRYLIKTRGQQVTLSCSPISGHRSVSWYQQTPGQGLQFLFEYFSETQRNKGNFPGRFSGRQFSNSRSEMNVSTLELGDSALYLCASSLSTDSHLKTFGSGTRLTVV.

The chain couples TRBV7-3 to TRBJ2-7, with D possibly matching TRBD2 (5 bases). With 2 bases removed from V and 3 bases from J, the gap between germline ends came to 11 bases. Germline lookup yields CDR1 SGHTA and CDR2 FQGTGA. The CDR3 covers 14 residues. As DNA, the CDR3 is TGTGCCAGCAGCTTAGCGAGGGAAAGCTACGAGCAGTACTTC. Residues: CASSLARESYEQYF.

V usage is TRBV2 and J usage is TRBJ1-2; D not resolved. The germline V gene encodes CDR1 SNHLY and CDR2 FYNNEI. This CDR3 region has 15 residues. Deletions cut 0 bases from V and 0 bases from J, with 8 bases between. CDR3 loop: CASSEALLTNYGYTF. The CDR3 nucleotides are TGTGCCAGCAGTGAAGCGCTCTTGACTAACTATGGCTACACCTTC.

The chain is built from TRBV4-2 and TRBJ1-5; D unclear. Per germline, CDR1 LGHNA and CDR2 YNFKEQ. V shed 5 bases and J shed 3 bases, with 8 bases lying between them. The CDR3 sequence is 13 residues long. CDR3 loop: CASSTQDNQPQHF. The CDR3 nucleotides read TGTGCCAGCAGCACCCAGGACAATCAGCCCCAGCATTTT.

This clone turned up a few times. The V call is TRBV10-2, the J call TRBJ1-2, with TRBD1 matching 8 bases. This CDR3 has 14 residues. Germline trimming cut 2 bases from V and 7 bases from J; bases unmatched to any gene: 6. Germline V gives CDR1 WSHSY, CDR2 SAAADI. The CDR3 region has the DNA TGCGCCAGCAGTGAGGGCAGGGGGCTCTTTGGCTACACCTTC. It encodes CASSEGRGLFGYTF.

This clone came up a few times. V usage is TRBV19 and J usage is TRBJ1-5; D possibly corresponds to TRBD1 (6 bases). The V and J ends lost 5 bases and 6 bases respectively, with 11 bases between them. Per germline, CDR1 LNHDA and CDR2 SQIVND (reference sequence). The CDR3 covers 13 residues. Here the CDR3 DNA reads TGTGCCAGTAGTCACAGGGAGGGTCAGCCCCAGCATTTT. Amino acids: CASSHREGQPQHF.

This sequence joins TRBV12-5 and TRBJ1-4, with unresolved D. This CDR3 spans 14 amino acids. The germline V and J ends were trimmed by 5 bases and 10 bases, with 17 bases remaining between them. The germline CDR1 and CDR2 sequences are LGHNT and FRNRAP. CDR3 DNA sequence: TGTGCTAGTGGTCCGTCAGAGGGTGGAGGAAAACTGTTTTTT. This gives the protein CASGPSEGGGKLFF.

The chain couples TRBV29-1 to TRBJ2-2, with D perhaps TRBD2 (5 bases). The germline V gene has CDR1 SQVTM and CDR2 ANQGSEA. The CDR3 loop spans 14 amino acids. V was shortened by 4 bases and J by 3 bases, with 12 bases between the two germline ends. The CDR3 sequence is CSVGGGLYTGELFF. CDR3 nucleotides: TGCAGCGTTGGAGGAGGCCTCTACACCGGGGAGCTGTTTTTT.

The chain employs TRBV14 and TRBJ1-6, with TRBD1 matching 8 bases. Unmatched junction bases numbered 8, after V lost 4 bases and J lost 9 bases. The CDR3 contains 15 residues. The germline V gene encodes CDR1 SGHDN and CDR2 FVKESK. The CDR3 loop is CASSPAGGATSPLHF. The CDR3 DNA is TGTGCCAGCAGCCCCGCAGGGGGCGCGACTTCACCCCTCCACTTT.

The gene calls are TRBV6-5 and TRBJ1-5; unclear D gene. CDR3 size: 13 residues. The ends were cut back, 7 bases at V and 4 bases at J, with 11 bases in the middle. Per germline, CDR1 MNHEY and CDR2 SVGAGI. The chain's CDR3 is CASTPGGNQPQHF. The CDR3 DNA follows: TGTGCCAGCACCCCGGGAGGGAATCAGCCCCAGCATTTT.

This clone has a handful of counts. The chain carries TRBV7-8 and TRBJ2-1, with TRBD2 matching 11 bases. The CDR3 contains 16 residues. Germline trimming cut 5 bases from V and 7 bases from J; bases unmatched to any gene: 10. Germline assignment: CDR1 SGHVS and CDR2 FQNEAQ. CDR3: CASSTRPGTSGNEQFF. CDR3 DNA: TGTGCCAGCAGCACCCGACCGGGGACTAGCGGTAATGAGCAGTTCTTC. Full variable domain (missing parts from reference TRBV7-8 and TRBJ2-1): GAGVSQSPRYKVAKRGQDVALRCDPISGHVSLFWYQQALGQGPEFLTYFQNEAQLDKSGLPSDRFFAERPEGSVSTLKIQRTQQEDSAVYLCASSTRPGTSGNEQFFGPGTRLTVL.

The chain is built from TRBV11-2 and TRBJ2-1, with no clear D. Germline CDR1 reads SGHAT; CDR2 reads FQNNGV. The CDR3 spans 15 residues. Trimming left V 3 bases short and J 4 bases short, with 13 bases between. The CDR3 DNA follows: TGTGCCAGCAGCTTCCAATCTCAGCAGTACAATGAGCAGTTCTTC. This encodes CASSFQSQQYNEQFF. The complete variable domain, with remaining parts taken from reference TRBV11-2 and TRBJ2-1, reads EAGVAQSPRYKIIEKRQSVAFWCNPISGHATLYWYQQILGQGPKLLIQFQNNGVVDDSQLPKDRFSAERLKGVDSTLKIQPAKLEDSAVYLCASSFQSQQYNEQFFGPGTRLTVL.

This CDR3 reads CASSLQGQGNTEAFF. CDR3 bases: TGTGCCAGCAGCCTCCAGGGACAGGGGAACACTGAAGCTTTCTTT. This sequence joins TRBV9 and TRBJ1-1, with TRBD1 matching 9 bases. The germline V gene has CDR1 SGDLS and CDR2 YYNGEE. CDR3 size: 15 residues. Trimming at V came to 4 bases and at J to 1 base, leaving 5 bases not matched to a gene.

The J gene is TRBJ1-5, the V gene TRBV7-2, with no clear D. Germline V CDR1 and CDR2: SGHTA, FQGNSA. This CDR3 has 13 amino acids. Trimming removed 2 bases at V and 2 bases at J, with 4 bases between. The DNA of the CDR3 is TGTGCCAGCAGCTTACAGGGCAATCAGCCCCAGCATTTT. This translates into CASSLQGNQPQHF. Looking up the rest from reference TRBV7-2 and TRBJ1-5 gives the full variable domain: GAGVSQSPSNKVTEKGKDVELRCDPISGHTALYWYRQSLGQGLEFLIYFQGNSAPDKSGLPSDRFSAERTGGSVSTLTIQRTQQEDSAVYLCASSLQGNQPQHFGDGTRLSIL.

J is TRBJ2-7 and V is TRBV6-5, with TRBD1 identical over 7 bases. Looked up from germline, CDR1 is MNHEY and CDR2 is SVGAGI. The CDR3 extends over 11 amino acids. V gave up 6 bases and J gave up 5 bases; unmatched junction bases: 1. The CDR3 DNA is TGTGCCAGCAGGCAGGGGGACGAGCAGTACTTC. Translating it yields CASRQGDEQYF.

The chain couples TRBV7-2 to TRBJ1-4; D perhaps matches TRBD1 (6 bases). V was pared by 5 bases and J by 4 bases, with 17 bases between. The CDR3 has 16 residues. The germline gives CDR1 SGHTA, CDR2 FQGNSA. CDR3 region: CASSPQGVLINEKLFF. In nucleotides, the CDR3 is TGTGCCAGCAGCCCACAGGGCGTCCTGATTAATGAAAAACTGTTTTTT.